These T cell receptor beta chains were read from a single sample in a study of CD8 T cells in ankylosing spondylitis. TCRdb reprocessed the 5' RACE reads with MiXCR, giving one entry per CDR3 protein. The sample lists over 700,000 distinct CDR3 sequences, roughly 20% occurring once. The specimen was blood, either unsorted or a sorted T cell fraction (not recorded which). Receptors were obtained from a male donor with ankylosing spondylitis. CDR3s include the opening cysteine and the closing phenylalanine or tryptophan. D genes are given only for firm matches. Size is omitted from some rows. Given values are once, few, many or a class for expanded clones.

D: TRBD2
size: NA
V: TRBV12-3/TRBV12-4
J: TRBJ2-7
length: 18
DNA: TGTGCCAGCAGTTTACTCCCCGCTCCTAGCGGGGTGGTGAGGGAGCAGTACTTC
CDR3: CASSLLPAPSGVVREQYF

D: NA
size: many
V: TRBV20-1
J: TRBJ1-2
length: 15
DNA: TGCAGTGCTAGAGAGTCGGGGACTGGGGACTATGGCTACACCTTC
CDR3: CSARESGTGDYGYTF

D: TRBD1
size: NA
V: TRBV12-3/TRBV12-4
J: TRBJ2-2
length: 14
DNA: TGTGCCAGCAGTGGACAGGGGTGGGGCGGGGAGCTGTTTTTT
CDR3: CASSGQGWGGELFF

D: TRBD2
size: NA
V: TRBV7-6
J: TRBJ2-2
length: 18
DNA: TGTGCCAGCAGCTCCTGGACTAGCGGGAGAGGCTCTACCGGGGAGCTGTTTTTT
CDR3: CASSSWTSGRGSTGELFF

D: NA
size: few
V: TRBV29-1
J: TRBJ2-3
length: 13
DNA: TGCAGCGTTGAAGATCCGCTCAAGTATACGCAGTATTTT
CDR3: CSVEDPLKYTQYF

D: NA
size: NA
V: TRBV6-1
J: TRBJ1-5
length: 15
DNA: TGTGCCAGCAGTCCACAGGGAGGTAGCAATCAGCCCCAGCATTTT
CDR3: CASSPQGGSNQPQHF

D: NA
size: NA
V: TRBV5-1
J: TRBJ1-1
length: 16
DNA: TGCGCCAGCAGTTCCAAAATAGGGACGGGGAACACTGAAGCTTTCTTT
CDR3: CASSSKIGTGNTEAFF

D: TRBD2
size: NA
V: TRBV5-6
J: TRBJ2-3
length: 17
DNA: TGTGCCAGCAGCTCCCCCCCCTGGGGGACTAGCGGGGGGACGCAGTATTTT
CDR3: CASSSPPWGTSGGTQYF

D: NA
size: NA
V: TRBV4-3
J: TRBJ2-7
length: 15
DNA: TGCGCCAGCAGCCAAAAGGGTAACGGTCCCTACGAGCAGTACTTC
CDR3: CASSQKGNGPYEQYF

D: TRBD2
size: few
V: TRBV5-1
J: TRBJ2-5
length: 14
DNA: TGCGCCAGCACGGCGGGGGGGGGTCAAGAGACCCAGTACTTC
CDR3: CASTAGGGQETQYF

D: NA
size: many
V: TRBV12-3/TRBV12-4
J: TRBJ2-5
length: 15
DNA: TGTGCCAGCACGGGGGAGGGACAAATGAAAGAGACCCAGTACTTC
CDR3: CASTGEGQMKETQYF

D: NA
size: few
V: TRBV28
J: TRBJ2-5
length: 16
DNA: TGTGCCAGCAGTTTAATCACCGAGGGATCCCAAGAGACCCAGTACTTC
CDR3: CASSLITEGSQETQYF

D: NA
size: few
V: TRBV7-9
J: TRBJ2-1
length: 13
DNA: TGTGCCAGCAGCTTCCTAGGGTCGAATGAGCAGTTCTTC
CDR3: CASSFLGSNEQFF

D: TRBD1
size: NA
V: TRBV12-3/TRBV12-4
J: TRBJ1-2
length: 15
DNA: TGTGCCAGCAGTCCATCGACAGGGTCAGCTTATGGCTACACCTTC
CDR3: CASSPSTGSAYGYTF

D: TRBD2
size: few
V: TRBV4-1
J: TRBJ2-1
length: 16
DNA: TGCGCCAGCAGCCCCCTAGGGACTAGCGTAAACAATGAGCAGTTCTTC
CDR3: CASSPLGTSVNNEQFF

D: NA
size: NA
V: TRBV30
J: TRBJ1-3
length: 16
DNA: TGTGCCTGGAGTGTAGCGCCGGGATCCAAATCAAACACCATATATTTT
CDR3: CAWSVAPGSKSNTIYF

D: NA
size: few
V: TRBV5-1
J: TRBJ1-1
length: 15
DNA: TGCGCCAGCAGCTTGAGAGGGACAACGAACACTGAAGCTTTCTTT
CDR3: CASSLRGTTNTEAFF

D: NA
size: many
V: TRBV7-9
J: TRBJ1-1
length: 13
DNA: TGTGCCAGCAGCGCCAAACTGAACACTGAAGCTTTCTTT
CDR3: CASSAKLNTEAFF

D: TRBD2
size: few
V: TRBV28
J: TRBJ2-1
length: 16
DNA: TGTGCCAGCAGTCCCCGTGGTAGCGGGAGTTGGAGTGAGCAGTTCTTC
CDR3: CASSPRGSGSWSEQFF

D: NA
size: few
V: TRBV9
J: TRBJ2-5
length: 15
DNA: TGTGCCAGCAGCTGGTGGTTCTGTGACCAAGAGACCCAGTACTTC
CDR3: CASSWWFCDQETQYF

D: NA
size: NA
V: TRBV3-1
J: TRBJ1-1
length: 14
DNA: TGTGCCAGCAGCCGGCCCCCCGTAGGGGTTGAAGCTTTCTTT
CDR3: CASSRPPVGVEAFF

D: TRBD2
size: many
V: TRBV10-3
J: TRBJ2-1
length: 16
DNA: TGTGCCATCAGTGAGTCGACAGGACTAGCGGGAGATGAGCAGTTCTTC
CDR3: CAISESTGLAGDEQFF

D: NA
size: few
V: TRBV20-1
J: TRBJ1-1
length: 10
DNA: TGCAGTGCTAGGTGGCGGGAAGCTTTCTTT
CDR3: CSARWREAFF

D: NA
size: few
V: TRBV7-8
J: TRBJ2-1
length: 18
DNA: TGTGCCAGCAGCCAGGCGGGGAGAGGTAGGATTTCCTACAATGAGCAGTTCTTC
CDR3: CASSQAGRGRISYNEQFF

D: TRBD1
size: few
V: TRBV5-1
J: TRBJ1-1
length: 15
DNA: TGCGCCAGCAGCTTGGAGGTCAGGGGGTACACTGAAGCTTTCTTT
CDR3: CASSLEVRGYTEAFF

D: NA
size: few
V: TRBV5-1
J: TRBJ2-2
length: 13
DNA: TGCGCCAGCAGCGCCCCCGGCGCCGGGGAGCTGTTTTTT
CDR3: CASSAPGAGELFF

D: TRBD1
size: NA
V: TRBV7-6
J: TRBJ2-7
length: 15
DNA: TGTGCCAGCAGCTTAGAGGGACAGGGGGGCAACGAGCAGTACTTC
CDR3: CASSLEGQGGNEQYF

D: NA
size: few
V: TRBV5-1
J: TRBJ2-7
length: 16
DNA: TGCGCCAGCAGCTTGGAGGTAGTCAACCCCTCCTACGAGCAGTACTTC
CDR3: CASSLEVVNPSYEQYF